This T cell receptor beta chain was recorded in a study of shared clonotypes between healthy human individuals. As originally analysed: From ImmunoSEQ came sequences covering only the junction and carrying no quality scores, so filtering differed. The repertoire was sequenced with immunoSEQ multiplex PCR; TCRdb's copy has only in-frame clones and lacks some. V, J and clone size are those of that table, while D and trimming were read from the DNA. The table shows a few million clones, with 93% occurring only once. Germline V lookup: CDR1 SGHNT, CDR2 YYREEE (reference sequence). V lost 4 bases to trimming and J lost 2 bases; unmatched junction nucleotides: 5. The length of the CDR3 is 15 residues.

This clonotype was sampled from a man between 18 and 35 years old in good health. Some clones in this sample may be carry-over from other donors' samples. The specimen was naive CD4+ T cells from PBMCs. Subset of the sample: CD45RA+ positively selected. The J gene is TRBJ2-1, the V gene TRBV5-4, with 8 bases fitting TRBD2. This CDR3 reads CASSGGLEPYNEQFF. The CDR3 DNA reads as TGTGCCAGCAGCGGGGGACTAGAACCCTACAATGAGCAGTTCTTC.